The clone carrying this TCR beta chain was counted ten times or more. The junction had 8 bases not matched to a gene; V was cut back by 6 bases and J by 4 bases. CDR3 length: 15 amino acids. The sample comes from a study of identical twins. TCRdb re-analysed the 5' RACE reads in MiXCR, keeping a single row per CDR3 protein. The sample lists more than 650,000 distinct CDR3 sequences; less than 7% were seen once. The receptor was derived from a man aged 18 to 30 in good health. Specimen: naive T cells sorted from blood. The chain uses TRBV12-3 or TRBV12-4 and TRBJ2-3; 9 nucleotides agree with TRBD1. CDR3 loop: CASSEGQGVSDTQYF. The CDR3, as DNA: TGTGCCAGCAGCGAGGGACAGGGCGTCTCAGATACGCAGTATTTT.